This T cell receptor beta chain was captured in a study of blood T cell repertoires in COVID-19. Study as a whole: Spain, Italy and the United States supplied samples that represented acute and convalescent COVID-19.

Method: immunoSEQ multiplex PCR; TCRdb's copy keeps in-frame clones and lacks some. The sample comprises roughly 250,000 clones, 81% of which are singletons, and just under 3% rests with the top ten. Looked up from germline, CDR1 is MNHEY and CDR2 is SVGAGI. CDR3 length: 15 residues. J was trimmed by 0 bases and V by 5 bases; bases with no gene match: 4. Sample: peripheral blood. The receptor's source is a woman aged 60 to 75 with active or convalescent COVID-19. The genes are TRBV6-5 and TRBJ1-5; 7 bases line up with TRBD1. DNA for the CDR3: TGTGCCAGCAGTCCAGGGGGGAATAGCAATCAGCCCCAGCATTTT. This encodes CASSPGGNSNQPQHF.